Below, one TCR beta chain is given with its context. Its antigen is unidentified. This entry is derived from a study of cytomegalovirus exposure and HLA in healthy donors. Findings of the study overall: Presence/absence analyses assumed roughly uniform sequencing depth across donors.

The PCR contained 60 Vbeta and 13 Jbeta primers. The protocol was immunoSEQ multiplex PCR, while the TCRdb copy is restricted to in-frame clones and leaves out a portion. The sample includes 110,000 or so clones, over 70% seen only once; the top ten take approximately 3%. J gave up 7 bases and V 1 base, and 4 bases lay outside the gene matches. There are 15 residues in the CDR3. Per the germline V gene, CDR1 is SGHAT and CDR2 is FQNNGV. The sample was PBMCs. The TCR comes from a woman in her thirties or forties in good health and CMV-seropositive. The chain recombines TRBV11-2 with TRBJ1-6; 7 bases agree with TRBD1. This CDR3 reads CASSLATGQNSPLHF. In nucleotides, the CDR3 is TGTGCCAGCAGCTTAGCGACAGGGCAGAATTCACCCCTCCACTTT.